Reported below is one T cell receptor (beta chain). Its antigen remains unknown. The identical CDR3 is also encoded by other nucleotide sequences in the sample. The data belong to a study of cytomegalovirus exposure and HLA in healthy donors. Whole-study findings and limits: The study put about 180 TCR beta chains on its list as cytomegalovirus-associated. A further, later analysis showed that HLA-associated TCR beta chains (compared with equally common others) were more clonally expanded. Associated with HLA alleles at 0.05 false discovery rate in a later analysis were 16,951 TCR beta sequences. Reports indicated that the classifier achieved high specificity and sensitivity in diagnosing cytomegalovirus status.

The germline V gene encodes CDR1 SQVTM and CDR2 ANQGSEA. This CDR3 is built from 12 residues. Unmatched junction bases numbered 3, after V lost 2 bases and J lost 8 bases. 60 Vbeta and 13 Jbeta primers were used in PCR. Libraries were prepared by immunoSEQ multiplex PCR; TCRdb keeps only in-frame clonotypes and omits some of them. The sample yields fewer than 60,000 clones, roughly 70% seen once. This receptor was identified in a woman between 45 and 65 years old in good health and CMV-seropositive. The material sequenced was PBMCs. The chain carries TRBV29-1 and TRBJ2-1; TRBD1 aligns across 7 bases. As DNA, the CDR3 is TGCAGCGTTGAAAGGGGGCTCGATGAGCAGTTCTTC. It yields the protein CSVERGLDEQFF.